This T cell receptor beta chain was identified in a study of naive and memory T cell subsets. This clonotype has a count of ten or more. The V gene's germline CDR1 is SQVTM and CDR2 ANQGSEA. CDR3 length: 13 amino acids. Trimming left V 3 bases short and J 5 bases short, with 14 bases between. The beta constant-region primer was an equimolar mix of two oligonucleotides covering TRBC1 and TRBC2. Nested alpha and beta constant-region primers with the SP2 primer drove four PCR rounds on ligated cDNA. TCRdb called the UMI-ligation and nested PCR reads again in MiXCR, with one record for every CDR3 protein. This table holds 85,000 or so distinct CDR3 sequences, 9% to 9.5% found once.

The chain combines TRBV29-1 with TRBJ2-7; no clear D gene. The sample was naive CD8+ T cells from blood. The receptor's source is a human donor in good health. CDR3 residues: CSVDRGFSDEQYF. The CDR3 bases are TGCAGCGTTGATAGAGGTTTTTCTGACGAGCAGTACTTC.